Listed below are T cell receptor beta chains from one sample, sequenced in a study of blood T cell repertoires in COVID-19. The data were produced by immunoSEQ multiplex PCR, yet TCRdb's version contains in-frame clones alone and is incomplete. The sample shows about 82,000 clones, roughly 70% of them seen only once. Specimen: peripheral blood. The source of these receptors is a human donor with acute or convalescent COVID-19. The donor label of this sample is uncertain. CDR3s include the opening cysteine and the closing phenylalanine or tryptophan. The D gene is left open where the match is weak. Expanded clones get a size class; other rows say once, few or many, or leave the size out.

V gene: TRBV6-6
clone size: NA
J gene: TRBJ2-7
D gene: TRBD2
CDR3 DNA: TGTGCCAGCAGTTACTCGACTAGCGGGGGTTTGGAGCAGTACTTC
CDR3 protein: CASSYSTSGGLEQYF

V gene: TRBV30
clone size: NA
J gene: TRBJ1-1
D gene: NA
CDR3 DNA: TGTGCCTGGAGTCCAAAGAGGGACACCTATGAAGCTTTCTTT
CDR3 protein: CAWSPKRDTYEAFF

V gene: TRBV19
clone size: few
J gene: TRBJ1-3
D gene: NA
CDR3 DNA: TGTGCCAGTAGTAAAGGACACTTCTCTGGAAACACCATATATTTT
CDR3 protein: CASSKGHFSGNTIYF

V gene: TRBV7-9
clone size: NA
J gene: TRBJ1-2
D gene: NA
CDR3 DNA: TGTGCCAGCAGCCCGGGGGGGGGCGGCGGCTACACCTTC
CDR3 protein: CASSPGGGGGYTF

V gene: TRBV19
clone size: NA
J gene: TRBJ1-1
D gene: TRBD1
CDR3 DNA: TGTGCCACCACCAGACCCAACAGGGGGAACACTGAAGCTTTCTTT
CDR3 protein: CATTRPNRGNTEAFF

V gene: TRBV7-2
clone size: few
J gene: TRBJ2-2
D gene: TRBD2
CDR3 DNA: TGTGCCAGCAGCACCTCCGGGACTAGCGGGAGACGGACCGGGGAGCTGTTTTTT
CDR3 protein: CASSTSGTSGRRTGELFF

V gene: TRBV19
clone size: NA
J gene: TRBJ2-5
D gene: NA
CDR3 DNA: TGTGCCAGTAGTATAGATCCCAGAATCCAGTACTTC
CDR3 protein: CASSIDPRIQYF

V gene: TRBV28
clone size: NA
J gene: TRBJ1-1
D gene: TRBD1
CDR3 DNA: TGTGCCAGCAGTTCCCGACAGGGGACTGAAGCTTTCTTT
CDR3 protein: CASSSRQGTEAFF

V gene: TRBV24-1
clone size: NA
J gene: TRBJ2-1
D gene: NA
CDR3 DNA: TGTGCCACCAGTGACTCCGGGACAACCAGGGATGAGCAGTTCTTC
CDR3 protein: CATSDSGTTRDEQFF

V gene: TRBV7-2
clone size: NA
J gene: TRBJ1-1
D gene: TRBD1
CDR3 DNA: TGTGCCAGCAGCCCGGGACAGATGAACACTGAAGCTTTCTTT
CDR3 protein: CASSPGQMNTEAFF

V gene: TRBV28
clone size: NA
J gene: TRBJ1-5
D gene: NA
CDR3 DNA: TGTGCCAGCAGTCCAGGGGAGGGCAGCAATCAGCCCCAGCATTTT
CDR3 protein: CASSPGEGSNQPQHF

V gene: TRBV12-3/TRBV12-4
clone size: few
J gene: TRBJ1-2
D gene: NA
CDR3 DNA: TGTGCCAGCAGTTTCGGTCAGGGGCGCTACACCTTC
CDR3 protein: CASSFGQGRYTF

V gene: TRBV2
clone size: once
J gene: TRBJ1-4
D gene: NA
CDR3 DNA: TGTGCCAGCAGTGACGCCCGGACCTCGGGGAAACTGTTTTTT
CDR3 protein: CASSDARTSGKLFF

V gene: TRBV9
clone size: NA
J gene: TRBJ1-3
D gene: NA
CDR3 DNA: TGTGCCAGCAGCGTAGTTCCAGGGAGGAACACCATATATTTT
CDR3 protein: CASSVVPGRNTIYF

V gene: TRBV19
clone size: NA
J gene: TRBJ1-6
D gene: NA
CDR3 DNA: TGTGCCAGTAGTATGTGGAGGTCCCCCTCACCCCTCCACTTT
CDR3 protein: CASSMWRSPSPLHF

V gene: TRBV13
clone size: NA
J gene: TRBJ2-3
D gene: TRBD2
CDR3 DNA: TGTGCCAGCAGCTACCCGGTTCTAGCGGGCACAGATACGCAGTATTTT
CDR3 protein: CASSYPVLAGTDTQYF

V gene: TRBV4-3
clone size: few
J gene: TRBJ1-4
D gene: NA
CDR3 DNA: TGCGCCAGCAGCCAGTTGGCAGATAATGAAAAACTGTTTTTT
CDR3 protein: CASSQLADNEKLFF

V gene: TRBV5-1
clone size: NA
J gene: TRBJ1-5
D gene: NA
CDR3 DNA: TGCGCCAGCAGCTCCCGCGTAGGGGAGGTGCCCCAGCATTTT
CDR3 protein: CASSSRVGEVPQHF

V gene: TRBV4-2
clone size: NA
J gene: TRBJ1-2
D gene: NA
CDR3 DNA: TGTGCCAGCAGCCAAGATTTGGGTCCCACGGGTGGCTACACCTTC
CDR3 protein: CASSQDLGPTGGYTF

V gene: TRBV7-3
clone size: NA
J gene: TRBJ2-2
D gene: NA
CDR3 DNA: TGTGCCAGCAGCGCACAGCTCACCGGGGAGCTGTTTTTT
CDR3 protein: CASSAQLTGELFF

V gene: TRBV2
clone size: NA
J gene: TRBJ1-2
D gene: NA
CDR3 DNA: TGTGCCAGCAGTGAGATGGCAGGGGCTGATGGCTACACCTTC
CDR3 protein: CASSEMAGADGYTF

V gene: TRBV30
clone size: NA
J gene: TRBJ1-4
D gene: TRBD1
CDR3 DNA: TGTGCCTGGAGTGTAGGGCAGGGGGCGGGTGAAAAACTGTTTTTT
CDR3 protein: CAWSVGQGAGEKLFF

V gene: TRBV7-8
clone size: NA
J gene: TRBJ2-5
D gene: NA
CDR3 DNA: TGTGCCAGCAGCCGCCCGGGAGCGCCCCAGGAGACCCAGTACTTC
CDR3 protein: CASSRPGAPQETQYF

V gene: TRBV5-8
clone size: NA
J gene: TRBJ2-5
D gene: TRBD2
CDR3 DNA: TGTGCCAGCAGCTTCCCCGAGGTAGCGGGAGCCTCGTACCAAGAGACCCAGTACTTC
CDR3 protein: CASSFPEVAGASYQETQYF

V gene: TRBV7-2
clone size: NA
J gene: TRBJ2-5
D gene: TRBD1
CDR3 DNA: TGTGCCAGCAGCTTAGGGGGACAGCAAGAGACCCAGTACTTC
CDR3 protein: CASSLGGQQETQYF

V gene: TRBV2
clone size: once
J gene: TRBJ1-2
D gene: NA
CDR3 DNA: TGTGCCAGCAAATGGCGCGGGAACTATGGCTACACCTTC
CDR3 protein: CASKWRGNYGYTF

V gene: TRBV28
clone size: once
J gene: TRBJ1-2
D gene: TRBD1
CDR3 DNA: TGTGCCAGCAGGACACAGGGGTACTATGGCTACACCTTC
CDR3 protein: CASRTQGYYGYTF

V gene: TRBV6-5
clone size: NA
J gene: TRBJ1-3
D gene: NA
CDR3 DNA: TGTGCCAGCAAAGCTAACTCCCCTGGAAACACCATATATTTT
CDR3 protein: CASKANSPGNTIYF

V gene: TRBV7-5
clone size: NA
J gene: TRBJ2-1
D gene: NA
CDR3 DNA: TGTGCCAGAAGCTTACGGGTAGAACCGAACAATGAGCAGTTCTTC
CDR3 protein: CARSLRVEPNNEQFF

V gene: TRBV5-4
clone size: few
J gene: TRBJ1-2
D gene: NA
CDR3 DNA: TGTGCCAGCAGCCTCACGGACATGGGCTACACCTTC
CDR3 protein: CASSLTDMGYTF

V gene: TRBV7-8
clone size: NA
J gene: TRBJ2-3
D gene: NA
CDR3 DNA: TGTGCCAGCAGCTTCCCCGGGACACCAAGTGGGGATACGCAGTATTTT
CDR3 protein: CASSFPGTPSGDTQYF

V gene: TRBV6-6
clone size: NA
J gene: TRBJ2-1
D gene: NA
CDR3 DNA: TGTGCCAGCACCCCTTCAGGGCGACCTATCAATGAGCAGTTCTTC
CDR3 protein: CASTPSGRPINEQFF

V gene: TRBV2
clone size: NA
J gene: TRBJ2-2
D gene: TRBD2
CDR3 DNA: TGTGCCAGCACCAAGGGTAGCGGGGAACACACCGGGGAGCTGTTTTTT
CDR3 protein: CASTKGSGEHTGELFF

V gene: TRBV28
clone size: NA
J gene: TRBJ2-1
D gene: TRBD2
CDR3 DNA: TGTGCCAGCAAGTCTAGCGGGAGGGCCCTTCGTAGGGATGAGCAGTTCTTC
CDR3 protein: CASKSSGRALRRDEQFF

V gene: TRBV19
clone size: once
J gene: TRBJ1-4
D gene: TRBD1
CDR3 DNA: TGTGCCAGTACCTCGGGACAGATGAAAGGTGAAAAACTGTTTTTT
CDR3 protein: CASTSGQMKGEKLFF

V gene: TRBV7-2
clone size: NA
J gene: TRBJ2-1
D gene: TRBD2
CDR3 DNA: TGTGCCAGCAGCTTACTACCGGCTAGCGGAAGATACAATGAGCAGTTCTTC
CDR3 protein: CASSLLPASGRYNEQFF

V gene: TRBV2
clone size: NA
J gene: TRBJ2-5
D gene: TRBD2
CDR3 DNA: TGTGCCAGCTCCCAGCGGGGCAGGCCGGTAGAGACCCAGTACTTC
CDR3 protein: CASSQRGRPVETQYF

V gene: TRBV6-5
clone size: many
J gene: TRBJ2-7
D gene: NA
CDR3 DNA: TGTGCCAGCAGTTCGGACTCATCATCAGTCTACGAGCAGTACTTC
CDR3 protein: CASSSDSSSVYEQYF

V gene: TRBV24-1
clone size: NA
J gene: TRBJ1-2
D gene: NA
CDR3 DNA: TGTGCCACCAGTGATAGGCAGGGAGGGGTAGATGGCTACACCTTC
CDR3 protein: CATSDRQGGVDGYTF

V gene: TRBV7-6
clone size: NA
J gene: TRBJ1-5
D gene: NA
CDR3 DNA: TGTGCCAGCAGCCCGTCAGGGGATCCGAATCAGCCCCAGCATTTT
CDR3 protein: CASSPSGDPNQPQHF

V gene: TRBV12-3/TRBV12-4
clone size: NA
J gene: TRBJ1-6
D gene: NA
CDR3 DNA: TGTGCCAGCAGTTATGGCTCACCCCTCCACTTT
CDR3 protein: CASSYGSPLHF

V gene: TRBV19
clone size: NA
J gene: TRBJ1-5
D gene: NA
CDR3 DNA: TGTGCCAGTAGTCCCCAGGGCCTATTGCCCCAGCATTTT
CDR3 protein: CASSPQGLLPQHF

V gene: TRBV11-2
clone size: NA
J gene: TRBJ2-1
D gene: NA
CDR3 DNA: TGTGCCAGCAGCTTCCCCCTAACGGGAGTTCTGAATGAGCAGTTCTTC
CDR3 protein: CASSFPLTGVLNEQFF

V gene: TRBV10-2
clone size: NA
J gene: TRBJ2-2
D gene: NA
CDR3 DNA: TGCGCCAGCAGCGACTTTCTTAGGGGTAGCACCGGGGAGCTGTTTTTT
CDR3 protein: CASSDFLRGSTGELFF

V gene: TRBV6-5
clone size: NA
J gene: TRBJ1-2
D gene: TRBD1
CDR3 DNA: TGTGCCAGCAGTTACTCTGGACAGGGCAGATTATATGGCTACACCTTC
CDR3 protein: CASSYSGQGRLYGYTF

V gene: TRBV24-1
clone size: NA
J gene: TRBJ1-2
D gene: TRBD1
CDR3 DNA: TGTGCCAACGGTGATCCCCTGACAGGGGTCTATGGCTACACCTTC
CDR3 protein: CANGDPLTGVYGYTF

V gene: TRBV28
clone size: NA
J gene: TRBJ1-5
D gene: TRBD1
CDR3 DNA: TGTGCCAGCAGTTTTGAACAGGGGAATCAGCCCCAGCATTTT
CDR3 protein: CASSFEQGNQPQHF

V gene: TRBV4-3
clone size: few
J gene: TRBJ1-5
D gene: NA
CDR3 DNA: TGCGCCAGCAGCCAAAAGGCAGACAGGCCCAATCAGCCCCAGCATTTT
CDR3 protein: CASSQKADRPNQPQHF

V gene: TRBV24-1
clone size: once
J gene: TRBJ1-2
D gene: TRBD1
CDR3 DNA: TGTGCCACCAGTGATTCCATCCGGGAGGGGGCAATTGGTGGCTACACCTTT
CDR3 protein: CATSDSIREGAIGGYTF

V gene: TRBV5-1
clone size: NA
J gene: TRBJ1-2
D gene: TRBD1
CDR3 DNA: TGCGCCAGCAGAGAGACAGGGGGTTATGGCTACACCTTC
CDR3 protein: CASRETGGYGYTF